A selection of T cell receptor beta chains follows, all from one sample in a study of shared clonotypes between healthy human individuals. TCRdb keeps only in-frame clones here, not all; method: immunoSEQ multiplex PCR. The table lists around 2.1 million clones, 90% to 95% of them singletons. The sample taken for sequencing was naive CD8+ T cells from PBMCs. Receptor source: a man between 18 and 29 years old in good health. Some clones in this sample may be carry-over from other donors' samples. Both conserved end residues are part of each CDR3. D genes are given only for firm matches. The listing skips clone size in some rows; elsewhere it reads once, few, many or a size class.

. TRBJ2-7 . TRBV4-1 CASSAREPGEQYF TGCGCCAGCAGCGCCCGAGAGCCGGGGGAGCAGTACTTC
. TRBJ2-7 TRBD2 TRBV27 CASGPADSGRAYEQYF TGTGCCAGCGGACCGGCAGACAGCGGGAGGGCCTACGAGCAGTACTTC
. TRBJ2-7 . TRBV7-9 CASSYGTYEQYF TGTGCCAGCAGCTATGGGACCTACGAGCAGTACTTC
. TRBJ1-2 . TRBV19 CASSRRDWGFSGYTF TGTGCCAGTAGTAGGAGGGATTGGGGTTTCTCTGGCTACACCTTC
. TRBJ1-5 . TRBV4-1 CASSQVGGMQPQHF TGCGCCAGCAGCCAAGTGGGAGGGATGCAGCCCCAGCATTTT
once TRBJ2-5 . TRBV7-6 CASSLGRAQETQYF TGTGCCAGCAGCTTAGGGCGGGCCCAAGAGACCCAGTACTTC
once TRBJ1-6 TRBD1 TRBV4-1 CASSHGGQLNSPLHF TGCGCCAGCAGCCACGGGGGACAGCTTAATTCACCCCTCCACTTT
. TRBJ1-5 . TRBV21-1 CASSKRANKQPQHF TGTGCCAGCAGTAAGAGGGCAAATAAGCAGCCCCAGCATTTT
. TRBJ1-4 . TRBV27 CASSLSPGAGTNEKLFF TGTGCCAGCAGTTTATCGCCAGGGGCGGGAACAAATGAAAAACTGTTTTTT
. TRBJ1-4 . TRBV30 CAWSVLRQSGEKLFF TGTGCCTGGAGTGTATTACGGCAGTCGGGGGAAAAACTGTTTTTT
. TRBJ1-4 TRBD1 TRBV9 CASSGQGIANEKLFF TGTGCCAGCAGCGGACAGGGAATAGCTAATGAAAAACTGTTTTTT
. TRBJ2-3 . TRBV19 CASTPSPGDTQYF TGTGCCAGTACCCCTTCCCCCGGGGATACGCAGTATTTT
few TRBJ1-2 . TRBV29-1 CSAMTGEPYGYTF TGCAGCGCCATGACAGGAGAGCCCTATGGCTACACCTTC
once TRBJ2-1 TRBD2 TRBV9 CASSVGTSNEQFF TGTGCCAGCAGCGTAGGGACTAGCAATGAGCAGTTCTTC
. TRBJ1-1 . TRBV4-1 CASSATRGNTEAFF TGCGCCAGCAGCGCAACGAGAGGGAACACTGAAGCTTTTTTT
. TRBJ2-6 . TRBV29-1 CSVVRGDSGANVLTF TGCAGCGTTGTCAGGGGGGATAGCGGGGCCAACGTCCTGACTTTC
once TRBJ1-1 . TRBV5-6 CASSLGVSRVGKAFF TGTGCCAGCAGCTTGGGTGTCTCAAGGGTCGGCAAAGCTTTCTTT
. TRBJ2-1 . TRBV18 CASSPTRTGTYNEQFF TGTGCCAGCTCCCCAACCCGGACTGGAACCTACAATGAGCAGTTCTTC
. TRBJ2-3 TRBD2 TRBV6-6 CASSYSGRVSDTQYF TGTGCCAGCAGTTATAGCGGGAGGGTATCAGATACGCAGTATTTT
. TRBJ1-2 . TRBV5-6 CASSLLRFNYGYTF TGTGCCAGCAGCTTGTTGAGATTTAACTATGGCTACACCTTC
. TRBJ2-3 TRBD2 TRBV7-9 CASSSPSGGSSTDTQYF TGTGCCAGCAGCTCTCCTAGCGGGGGCTCTAGCACAGATACGCAGTATTTT
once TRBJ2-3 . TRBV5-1 CASSLGTGDHTDTQYF TGCGCCAGCAGCTTGGGGACGGGGGATCACACAGATACGCAGTATTTT
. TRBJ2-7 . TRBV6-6 CASSPGDEQYF TGTGCCAGCAGTCCCGGGGACGAGCAGTACTTC
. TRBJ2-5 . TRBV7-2 CASSLGWGAAETQYF TGTGCCAGCAGCTTAGGATGGGGGGCCGCGGAGACCCAGTACTTC
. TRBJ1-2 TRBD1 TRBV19 CASSIRTGRDGYTF TGTGCCAGTAGTATCCGGACAGGGAGGGATGGCTACACCTTC
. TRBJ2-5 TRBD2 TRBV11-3 CASSSTLAGGVFETQYF TGTGCCAGCAGCTCCACGCTGGCGGGAGGGGTTTTTGAGACCCAGTACTTC
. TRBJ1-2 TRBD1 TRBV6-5 CASSYAYRGPSYGYTF TGTGCCAGCAGTTACGCCTACAGGGGGCCGAGCTATGGCTACACCTTC
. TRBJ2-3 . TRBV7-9 CASRGRSTDTQYF TGTGCCTCAAGAGGGCGGAGCACAGATACGCAGTATTTT